These T cell receptor beta chains were read from a single sample in a study of regulatory T cells in long-lasting Graves disease. MiXCR was run by TCRdb on the multiplex PCR reads, yielding one entry per CDR3 protein. This table holds about 440,000 distinct CDR3 sequences, around 17% found once. This sample was shared with a second study, whose subject was T cells in Graves' hyperthyroidism and ophthalmopathy.

This material consisted of peripheral blood mononuclear cells (PBMCs), taken at new diagnosis, from a patient treated with antithyroid drugs. These TCRs come from a woman aged 25 to 45 with Graves disease. The CDR3 runs from the conserved cysteine through the conserved F or W. D genes are given only for firm matches. Clone size is stated in some rows and not others, as once, few, many or a class when expanded.

TRBJ2-1,few,TRBD2,TRBV20-1,TGCAGTACCCGAGGGAGGGGGACTAGGGTCAGCTCCTACAATGAGCAGTTCTTC,CSTRGRGTRVSSYNEQFF
TRBJ2-2,few,-,TRBV20-1,TGCAGTGCTAGAGATCAGTATCTTTCCGGGGAGCTGTTTTTT,CSARDQYLSGELFF
TRBJ1-1,few,-,TRBV10-3,TGTGCCATCAGTGAGTCACGGGGAGACACTGAAGCTTTCTTT,CAISESRGDTEAFF
TRBJ2-5,many,TRBD2,TRBV7-8,TGTGCCAGCAGCCTCCGACTAGCGGGAGGGCAAGAGACCCAGTACTTC,CASSLRLAGGQETQYF
TRBJ2-4,many,-,TRBV2,TGTGCCAGCAGTCCCCTCCTGGGGGCGAGGGCCAAAAACATTCAGTACTTC,CASSPLLGARAKNIQYF
TRBJ1-2,-,-,TRBV30,TGTGCCTGCGAGGCCCCGCCTGACGGCTACACCTTC,CACEAPPDGYTF
TRBJ2-7,many,-,TRBV18,TGTGCCAGCTCACCTGACACCTACTACGAGCAGTACTTC,CASSPDTYYEQYF
TRBJ2-1,-,-,TRBV30,TGTGCCTGGAGTACCCCCAAAACTAGCAGAAACTACAATGAGCAGTTCTTC,CAWSTPKTSRNYNEQFF
TRBJ2-2,many,-,TRBV18,TGTGCCAGCTCACCGCGAGAAACAGCGAACACCGGGGAGCTGTTTTTT,CASSPRETANTGELFF
TRBJ2-3,few,-,TRBV6-2/TRBV6-3,TGTGCCAGCAGGTACCCTTACACAGATACGCAGTATTTT,CASRYPYTDTQYF
TRBJ2-2,many,-,TRBV28,TGTGCCAGCAGCACCCCTCGGGGTAGCGGGAACACCGGGGAGCTGTTTTTT,CASSTPRGSGNTGELFF
TRBJ2-7,many,TRBD1,TRBV28,TGTGCCACTCGGACAGGGGAGGGCTACGAGCAGTACTTC,CATRTGEGYEQYF
TRBJ2-2,-,TRBD2,TRBV10-3,TGTGCCATCAGTGACGAGCGGGAGGCTTTCACCGGGGAGCTGTTTTTT,CAISDEREAFTGELFF
TRBJ1-1,many,-,TRBV6-2/TRBV6-3,TGTGCCAGCATCCCATCCCGGGGGCCCACTGAAGCTTTCTTT,CASIPSRGPTEAFF
TRBJ1-2,-,-,TRBV4-3,TGCGCCAGCAGCCAAGGGGCAGGGGCCTATGGCTACACCTTC,CASSQGAGAYGYTF
TRBJ2-1,few,TRBD2,TRBV13,TGTGCCAGCAGCTCGGGACTAGCGGGAGGCGGGGGCTCCTACAATGAGCAGTTCTTC,CASSSGLAGGGGSYNEQFF
TRBJ1-2,many,-,TRBV11-2,TGTGCCAGCAGCTTAGGAGGGGTAGGCTACACCTTC,CASSLGGVGYTF
TRBJ2-1,many,-,TRBV5-1,TGCGCCAGCAGCCCAGCAGGGTCTCCCCGTGAGCAGTTCTTC,CASSPAGSPREQFF
TRBJ2-5,-,TRBD1,TRBV5-1,TGCGCCAGCAGTCGGACAGGGACCCTACAAGAGACCCAGTACTTC,CASSRTGTLQETQYF
TRBJ2-3,once,-,TRBV20-1,TGCAGTGCTAGAGCGGCAGGCACAGATACGCAGTATTTT,CSARAAGTDTQYF
TRBJ1-4,-,TRBD1,TRBV20-1,TGCAGTGTGCAACAGGGGGGGGAAAAACTGTTTTTT,CSVQQGGEKLFF
TRBJ1-1,few,TRBD1,TRBV24-1,TGTGCCACCGGTGATTCGGGTAGGGGGCGGACCACTGAAGCTTTCTTT,CATGDSGRGRTTEAFF
TRBJ1-1,many,TRBD1,TRBV10-3,TGTGCCATCAGGCATGGACAGGGGGACACTGAAGCTTTCTTT,CAIRHGQGDTEAFF
TRBJ2-7,many,-,TRBV6-2/TRBV6-3,TGTGCCAGCAGATGGAATATAGCCTACGAGCAGTACTTC,CASRWNIAYEQYF
TRBJ1-2,few,TRBD1,TRBV29-1,TGCAGCGTTGACACCTCAGGGGGCGACTATGGCTACACCTTC,CSVDTSGGDYGYTF
TRBJ2-5,-,-,TRBV20-1,TGCAGTGCTAGTGGGGATCGGGGAGAGACCCAGTACTTC,CSASGDRGETQYF
TRBJ2-7,many,TRBD2,TRBV28,TGTGCCAGCAGTTTACAGGCTAGCGGGACCGACGAGCAGTACTTC,CASSLQASGTDEQYF
TRBJ2-5,many,TRBD2,TRBV28,TGTGCCAGCAGCCTAGGGACTAGCGGTTTCCAAGAGACCCAGTACTTC,CASSLGTSGFQETQYF
TRBJ2-2,many,TRBD2,TRBV2,TGTGCCAGCATGGGCCAAATTTTGCGGGGGACCGGGGAGCTGTTTTTT,CASMGQILRGTGELFF
TRBJ2-7,many,-,TRBV27,TGTGCCAGCAGTTTATCCCCGGGGGGACACTCCGAGCAGTACTTC,CASSLSPGGHSEQYF
TRBJ2-7,few,-,TRBV29-1,TGCAGCGTATCGACAGTAGCTCCCTACGAGCAGTACTTC,CSVSTVAPYEQYF
TRBJ2-1,few,-,TRBV4-2,TGTGCCAGCAGCCAAGATCCCTTTAATGAGCAGTTCTTC,CASSQDPFNEQFF
TRBJ1-1,few,-,TRBV4-1,TGCGCCAGCAGCCAAGCCTCAGAGGGATTCGGTGAAGCTTTCTTT,CASSQASEGFGEAFF
TRBJ1-4,-,-,TRBV14,TGTGCCAGCAACCATCCCACCGTTGCAACTAATGAAAAACTGTTTTTT,CASNHPTVATNEKLFF
TRBJ2-1,-,-,TRBV24-1,TGTGCCACCAGTGATTCGGCGACAGTCAATGAGCAGTTCTTC,CATSDSATVNEQFF
TRBJ2-1,many,TRBD1,TRBV7-3,TGTGCCAGCAGCTTAATGGGGACAGGGGTTAAGGATGAGCAGTTCTTC,CASSLMGTGVKDEQFF
TRBJ1-5,many,TRBD1,TRBV27,TGTGCCAGCAGCTTAAACAGGGGACAGCCCCAGCATTTT,CASSLNRGQPQHF
TRBJ2-1,few,-,TRBV28,TGTGCCAGCCGACCTCCGGAGGGCAATGAGCAGTTCTTC,CASRPPEGNEQFF
TRBJ2-1,many,TRBD2,TRBV7-2,TGTGCCAGCAGCTTAGGGGCAGGGACTAGGAATGAGCAGTTCTTC,CASSLGAGTRNEQFF
TRBJ2-7,many,TRBD1,TRBV5-1,TGCGCCAGCAGCCGGCAGAGGACAGGGTCCTACGAGCAGTACTTC,CASSRQRTGSYEQYF
TRBJ1-1,many,-,TRBV11-2,TGTGCCAGCAGCAGATCGGGACATATGAACACTGAAGCTTTCTTT,CASSRSGHMNTEAFF
TRBJ2-3,once,TRBD2,TRBV28,TGTGCCAGCAGTTTATTTGCATGGACTAGCGGGATGAGAGATACGCAGTATTTT,CASSLFAWTSGMRDTQYF
TRBJ1-5,many,-,TRBV7-8,TGTGCCAGCAGCTTAGCGTTCGGATCGCCCCAGCATTTT,CASSLAFGSPQHF
TRBJ2-1,many,-,TRBV5-1,TGCGCCAGCAGCAGCGCGGCCCAACCCTATTCCTACAATGAGCAGTTCTTC,CASSSAAQPYSYNEQFF
TRBJ2-7,many,TRBD2,TRBV28,TGTGCCAGCAGTCCCCGTGGTAGCGGGAGGGCCTACGAGCAGTACTTC,CASSPRGSGRAYEQYF